Shown below are 26 T cell receptor beta chains from a single sample sequenced in a study of post-analysis software for immune sequencing data. No antigen is known for these receptors. Study findings and constraints: About 5 TRBV segments (TRBV5-6, TRBV5-1 and TRBV20-1 among them) occurred more frequently in patients than in controls.

Unique molecular identifiers had been added to the TCR beta cDNA libraries. TCRdb reprocessed the PCR reads via MiXCR and lists one record per CDR3 protein. In the table there are approximately 400,000 distinct CDR3 sequences, around 33% of which are singletons. Material: blood. These receptors came from a girl aged 10 to 17 with multiple sclerosis.

A note on this clonotype: One end of the junction varies from germline; a read error may be responsible. This chain links TRBV20-1 with TRBJ1-2; D might be TRBD1 (5 bases). CDR1 DFQATT and CDR2 SNEGSKA come from the germline V gene (reference sequence). This CDR3 comprises 12 residues. The CDR3 region has the DNA TGCTGTGCCCTGGCAGGGAACTATGGCTACACCTTC. As protein: CCALAGNYGYTF.

J is TRBJ2-7 and V is TRBV5-6; 7 nucleotides match TRBD1. Germline V CDR1 and CDR2: SGHDT, YYEEEE. This CDR3 contains 16 residues. With V trimmed by 4 bases and J by 0 bases, 10 bases remained unmatched. Here the CDR3 reads CASSLTGQLFSYEQYF. The CDR3 region has the DNA TGTGCCAGCAGCCTTACGGGACAGCTATTCTCCTACGAGCAGTACTTC. Combining the CDR3 with reference TRBV5-6 and TRBJ2-7 gives the whole variable domain DAGVTQSPTHLIKTRGQQVTLRCSPKSGHDTVSWYQQALGQGPQFIFQYYEEEERQRGNFPDRFSGHQFPNYSSELNVNALLLGDSALYLCASSLTGQLFSYEQYFGPGTRLTVT.

The gene calls are TRBV20-1 and TRBJ2-3, with TRBD2 identical over 14 bases. With 1 base clipped from V and 2 bases from J, the junction kept 8 bases outside the gene matches. CDR3 length: 18 amino acids. Germline V gene sequence: CDR1 DFQATT, CDR2 SNEGSKA (reference sequence). The CDR3 here is CSARGGLAGARLTDTQYF. In nucleotides, the CDR3 is TGCAGTGCTAGAGGGGGACTAGCGGGGGCCCGCCTCACAGATACGCAGTATTTT.

This clonotype came up many times. The V gene is TRBV7-2, the J gene TRBJ2-7; no clear D. CDR1 and CDR2 (germline): SGHTA, FQGNSA. V was shortened by 4 bases and J by 3 bases, with 4 bases between the two germline ends. The length of the CDR3 is 11 residues. The CDR3 spells CASSSFYEQYF. The CDR3 DNA reads as TGTGCCAGCAGCTCCTTCTACGAGCAGTACTTC.

The chain carries TRBV9 and TRBJ2-2, with 8 bases fitting TRBD2. The V and J ends lost 5 bases and 0 bases, in that order; junction bases with no gene match: 6. This CDR3 is built from 16 residues. Germline V gives CDR1 SGDLS, CDR2 YYNGEE. DNA of the CDR3: TGTGCCAGCAGAAGTAGCGGGGCCCCGAACACCGGGGAGCTGTTTTTT. Encoded protein: CASRSSGAPNTGELFF. Full variable domain (missing parts from reference TRBV9 and TRBJ2-2): DSGVTQTPKHLITATGQRVTLRCSPRSGDLSVYWYQQSLDQGLQFLIQYYNGEERAKGNILERFSAQQFPDLHSELNLSSLELGDSALYFCASRSSGAPNTGELFFGEGSRLTVL.

This clonotype occurred a few times. This sequence joins TRBV7-2 and TRBJ2-1, with 12 bases lining up with TRBD2. The CDR3 spans 15 residues. With V trimmed by 5 bases and J by 8 bases, 7 bases remained unmatched. Germline loops: CDR1 SGHTA, CDR2 FQGNSA. The chain's CDR3 is CASSPTSGGLYEQFF. The DNA of the CDR3 is TGTGCCAGCAGCCCTACTAGCGGGGGGCTATATGAGCAGTTCTTC.

V gene TRBV7-3 combines with J gene TRBJ2-1; tentative D call: TRBD2 (7 bases). CDR3 length: 15 residues. Looked up from germline, CDR1 is SGHTA and CDR2 is FQGTGA. The V end was cut by 0 bases, the J end by 9 bases, with 15 bases between. CDR3 nucleotide sequence: TGTGCCAGCAGCTTAACGTCTGCGGGGGCATCTGAGCAGTTCTTC. Protein product: CASSLTSAGASEQFF.

This clonotype was seen a few times. The chain carries TRBV15 and TRBJ2-3, with 7 nucleotides matching TRBD2. V lost 6 bases, J lost 5 bases, and 8 bases stayed unmatched. Germline V CDR1 and CDR2: LNHNV, YYDKDF (reference sequence). The CDR3 is 14 residues long. The CDR3 DNA follows: TGTGCCACCAGGCACCGGGGGGTCTTAGATACGCAGTATTTT. Translation gives CATRHRGVLDTQYF.

The rearrangement joins TRBV7-3 to TRBJ2-5; D might be TRBD1 (5 bases). The end of the DNA fits TRBJ2-7 better, so the J call may be wrong. This CDR3 is 13 amino acids long. Germline-derived CDR1 and CDR2 are SGHTA and FQGTGA. In DNA form, the CDR3 reads TGTGCCAGCAGCCCAGGGCCGGGCTACGAGCAGTACTTC. This codes for CASSPGPGYEQYF.

A few counts support this clonotype. This CDR3 reads CSANEGGESYEQYF. The CDR3 bases are TGCAGTGCTAACGAGGGAGGAGAATCCTACGAGCAGTACTTC. The V call is TRBV20-1, the J call TRBJ2-7; tentatively, D is TRBD2 (6 bases). Trimming stripped 4 bases from V and 1 base from J, with 14 bases between. This CDR3 spans 14 amino acids. Germline V gene sequence: CDR1 DFQATT, CDR2 SNEGSKA (reference sequence).

The chain combines TRBV7-9 with TRBJ2-7, with 7 positions matching TRBD1. CDR3 size: 14 residues. V shed 6 bases, J shed 3 bases, and the junction held 8 bases outside the gene matches. Germline V gives CDR1 SEHNR, CDR2 FQNEAQ (reference sequence). Written as DNA, the CDR3 is TGTGCCAGCAGACCAGGGGGACAGCACTACGAGCAGTACTTC. Its protein is CASRPGGQHYEQYF.

The chain joins TRBV4-2 to TRBJ2-1, with D maybe TRBD2 (6 bases). Germline V lookup: CDR1 LGHNA, CDR2 YNFKEQ. V lost 3 bases and J lost 2, with 23 bases in between. This CDR3 has 19 residues. Written as DNA, the CDR3 is TGTGCCAGCAGCCAGCTCCCGGGACTCCCCGGTAGGACCTACAATGAGCAGTTCTTC. Protein: CASSQLPGLPGRTYNEQFF.

This clonotype was counted a few times. V gene TRBV7-2 combines with J gene TRBJ2-3; the match to TRBD2 covers 9 bases. Per the germline V gene, CDR1 is SGHTA and CDR2 is FQGNSA. CDR3 length: 16 amino acids. Losses at the gene ends were 1 base for V and 0 bases for J; bases not matched to a gene: 2. In nucleotides, the CDR3 is TGTGCCAGCAGCTTAGGGCGGGGGGGGAGCACAGATACGCAGTATTTT. Protein sequence: CASSLGRGGSTDTQYF.

V and J are TRBV3-1 and TRBJ2-5; 9 bases align to TRBD1. The J call may be in error: the DNA end matches TRBJ2-7 better. The CDR3 loop spans 14 amino acids. Germline V gene sequence: CDR1 LGHDT, CDR2 YNNKEL (reference sequence). The CDR3 DNA reads as TGTGCCAGCAGCCCCGGGACAGGGATCAACGAGCAGTACTTC. It codes for CASSPGTGINEQYF.

In DNA form, the CDR3 reads TGCAGCGTTCGAGGGGGGATTTACGAGCAGTACTTC. This translates into CSVRGGIYEQYF. The rearrangement links TRBV29-1 to TRBJ2-7, with D possibly being TRBD1 or TRBD2 (6 bases each). CDR1 is SQVTM, CDR2 ANQGSEA, per germline. The CDR3 length is 12 residues. The V end lost 5 bases, the J end lost 4 bases, and 12 bases lay between the germline ends.

V usage is TRBV7-6 and J usage is TRBJ1-2; TRBD1 matches at 9 bases. The CDR3 has 15 residues. Germline-derived CDR1 and CDR2 are SGHVS and FNYEAQ. V lost 8 bases and J lost 3; bases outside the gene matches: 10. The CDR3 region is CASGPSGTGYYGYTF. The CDR3 DNA reads as TGTGCCAGCGGGCCTTCCGGGACAGGGTACTATGGCTACACCTTC.

In its sample, this clonotype was seen a few times. This chain links TRBV11-2 with TRBJ2-2; TRBD1 aligns across 11 bases. Germline values: CDR1 SGHAT, CDR2 FQNNGV. V lost 5 bases, J lost 3 bases, and 5 bases stayed unmatched. This CDR3 has 16 amino acids. CDR3 amino acids: CASSAGTGGHTGELFF. CDR3 DNA sequence: TGTGCCAGCAGCGCCGGGACAGGGGGGCACACCGGGGAGCTGTTTTTT.

The genes are TRBV7-3 and TRBJ2-3; 7 positions agree with TRBD2. V dropped 2 bases and J dropped 3; count of bases not matched to a gene: 8. Germline loops: CDR1 SGHTA, CDR2 FQGTGA. This CDR3 spans 16 amino acids. The CDR3 loop reads CASSLGGGSGTDTQYF. The CDR3 nucleotides are TGTGCCAGCAGCTTAGGCGGGGGATCGGGGACAGATACGCAGTATTTT.

This clonotype occurred a few times. V is TRBV12-3 or TRBV12-4 and J is TRBJ2-4; TRBD2 matches 7 bases. Losses at the gene ends were 2 bases for V and 5 bases for J; bases not matched to a gene: 9. The CDR3 runs 16 residues. CDR3 sequence: CASSLKITSEENIQYF. The CDR3 DNA reads as TGTGCCAGCAGTTTAAAGATTACTAGCGAGGAAAACATTCAGTACTTC.

This clonotype was observed a handful of times. This sequence joins TRBV12-5 and TRBJ2-3; a possible D gene is TRBD2 (6 bases). Trimming removed 11 bases at V and 2 bases at J, with 17 bases between. The CDR3 runs 14 residues. The germline V gene encodes CDR1 LGHNT and CDR2 FRNRAP. CDR3 region: CAGGKAGPTDTQYF. CDR3 bases: TGTGCTGGGGGGAAGGCGGGGCCCACAGATACGCAGTATTTT.

This clonotype was found a few times. The V gene is TRBV6-5, the J gene TRBJ2-3; 13 nucleotides line up with TRBD2. Trimming at V came to 2 bases and at J to 5 bases, leaving 13 bases not matched to a gene. The CDR3 loop spans 19 amino acids. Germline lookup yields CDR1 MNHEY and CDR2 SVGAGI. The DNA of the CDR3 is TGTGCCAGCAGTTACCACACTAGCGGGGGGGCCGGCTGGATAGATACGCAGTATTTT. Encoded protein: CASSYHTSGGAGWIDTQYF.

This clonotype was picked up a small number of times. This chain connects TRBV4-1 to TRBJ2-3, with D possibly matching TRBD2 (5 bases). This CDR3 spans 14 amino acids. The V end was cut by 0 bases, the J end by 9 bases, with 13 bases between. Looked up from germline, CDR1 is MGHRA and CDR2 is YSYEKL. The CDR3 DNA is TGCGCCAGCAGCCAAGATAGAGGCAGGAGGACGCAGTATTTT. It yields the protein CASSQDRGRRTQYF.

This clonotype was detected only a few times. V and J are TRBV6-2 or TRBV6-3 and TRBJ2-7; perhaps TRBD2 as D (5 bases). Per the germline V gene, CDR1 is MNHEY and CDR2 is SVGEGT. The V and J ends lost 7 bases and 0 bases respectively, with 22 bases between them. CDR3 length equals 17 residues. CDR3 coding DNA: TGTGCCAGCAACCCCTTTCGGGGAACCCAAACCTCCTACGAGCAGTACTTC. This encodes CASNPFRGTQTSYEQYF.

The V gene is TRBV18, the J gene TRBJ2-5, with D perhaps TRBD1 (5 bases). The germline V gene encodes CDR1 KGHSH and CDR2 LQKENI. This CDR3 is built from 13 residues. V lost 5 bases and J lost 3, with 10 bases in between. The CDR3 nucleotides are TGTGCCAGCTCATCGACAGAGAAAGAGACCCAGTACTTC. Its translation: CASSSTEKETQYF.

This clonotype was detected a few times. The chain uses TRBV6-2 or TRBV6-3 and TRBJ2-4; D is uncertain. The J call is doubtful: the DNA matches TRBJ2-7 better. The CDR3 is 13 residues long. CDR1 is MNHEY, CDR2 SVGEGT, per germline. CDR3 amino acids: CASSYGRLTEQYF. The DNA of the CDR3 is TGTGCCAGCAGTTACGGCAGGTTAACCGAGCAGTACTTC.

This chain links TRBV12-3 or TRBV12-4 with TRBJ1-1, with 9 bases lining up with TRBD1. The CDR3 extends over 13 amino acids. V was pared by 5 bases and J by 8 bases, with 6 bases of the junction left unmatched. The CDR3 here is CASSLLGTGEAFF. CDR3 in DNA: TGTGCCAGCAGTCTACTTGGGACAGGGGAAGCTTTCTTT.